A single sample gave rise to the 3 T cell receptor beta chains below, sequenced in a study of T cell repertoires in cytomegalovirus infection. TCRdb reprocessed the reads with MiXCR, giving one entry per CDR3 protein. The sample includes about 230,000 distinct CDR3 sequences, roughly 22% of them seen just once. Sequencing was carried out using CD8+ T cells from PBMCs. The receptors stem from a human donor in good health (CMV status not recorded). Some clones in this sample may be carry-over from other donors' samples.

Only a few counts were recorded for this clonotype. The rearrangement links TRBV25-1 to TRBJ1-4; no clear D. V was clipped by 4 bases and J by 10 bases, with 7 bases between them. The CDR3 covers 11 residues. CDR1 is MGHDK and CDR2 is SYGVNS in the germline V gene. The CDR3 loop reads CASSGEGKLFF. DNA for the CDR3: TGTGCCAGCAGTGGGGAAGGAAAACTGTTTTTT.

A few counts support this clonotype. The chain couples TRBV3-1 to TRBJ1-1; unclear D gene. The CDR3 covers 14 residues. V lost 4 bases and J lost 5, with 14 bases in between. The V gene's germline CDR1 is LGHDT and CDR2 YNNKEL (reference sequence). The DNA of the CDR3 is TGTGCCAGCAGCCCCGGTCCTTCGGGGACTGAAGCTTTCTTT. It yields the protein CASSPGPSGTEAFF.

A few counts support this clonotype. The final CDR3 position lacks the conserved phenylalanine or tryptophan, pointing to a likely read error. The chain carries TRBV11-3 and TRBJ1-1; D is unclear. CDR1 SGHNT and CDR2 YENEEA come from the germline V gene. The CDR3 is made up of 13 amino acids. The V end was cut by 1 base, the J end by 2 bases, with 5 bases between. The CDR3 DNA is TGTGCCAGCAGCTTAGTCGCCAACACTGAAGCTTTCCTT. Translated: CASSLVANTEAFL.